The rows below give T cell receptor beta chains drawn from one sample of a study of cytomegalovirus exposure and HLA in healthy donors. Profiling relied on immunoSEQ multiplex PCR, and the TCRdb table lists in-frame clones only, not all of them. The sample lists about 110,000 clones, roughly three quarters occurring once. The sequenced sample was PBMCs. These receptors all come from a woman aged 45-65 years in good health and CMV-seropositive. The CDR3 runs from the conserved cysteine through the conserved F or W. Each record gives: J gene, CDR3 length, V gene, D gene, CDR3 DNA, CDR3 protein. The D gene is left open where the match is weak.

j_call: TRBJ1-1
cdr3_length: 14
v_call: TRBV16
d_call: -
cdr3_nt: TGTGCCAGCAGCCGAGGGGGGGGGAACACTGAAGCTTTCTTT
cdr3_aa: CASSRGGGNTEAFF

j_call: TRBJ1-6
cdr3_length: 14
v_call: TRBV5-1
d_call: TRBD1
cdr3_nt: TGCGCCAGCAGTTCTCAGGGGGGAAATTCACCCCTCCACTTT
cdr3_aa: CASSSQGGNSPLHF

j_call: TRBJ2-7
cdr3_length: 12
v_call: TRBV7-2
d_call: TRBD1
cdr3_nt: TGTGCCAGCAGCACCAGGACAGGGAGGTTGAACTTC
cdr3_aa: CASSTRTGRLNF

j_call: TRBJ2-2
cdr3_length: 16
v_call: TRBV9
d_call: TRBD2
cdr3_nt: TGTGCCAGCAGCGTTGGACTAGCGGGTAACACCGGGGAGCTGTTTTTT
cdr3_aa: CASSVGLAGNTGELFF

j_call: TRBJ2-5
cdr3_length: 13
v_call: TRBV6-1
d_call: -
cdr3_nt: TGTGCCAGCAGTGAATACGAGGGCGAGACCCAGTACTTC
cdr3_aa: CASSEYEGETQYF

j_call: TRBJ2-3
cdr3_length: 14
v_call: TRBV28
d_call: -
cdr3_nt: TGTGCCAGCAGTTTTAGGGGGAATGGGGATACGCAGTATTTT
cdr3_aa: CASSFRGNGDTQYF

j_call: TRBJ2-3
cdr3_length: 16
v_call: TRBV29-1
d_call: TRBD2
cdr3_nt: TGCAGCGTTGAAGGGGTCCTAGCGGGGGGCACAGATACGCAGTATTTT
cdr3_aa: CSVEGVLAGGTDTQYF

j_call: TRBJ1-6
cdr3_length: 13
v_call: TRBV10-3
d_call: -
cdr3_nt: TGTGCCATCAGTGACGGGGGTAGCTCACCCCTCCACTTT
cdr3_aa: CAISDGGSSPLHF

j_call: TRBJ2-1
cdr3_length: 14
v_call: TRBV2
d_call: -
cdr3_nt: TGTGCCAGCAGTAAAGGACGGGTGGTAGATGAGCAGTTCTTC
cdr3_aa: CASSKGRVVDEQFF

j_call: TRBJ2-5
cdr3_length: 13
v_call: TRBV14
d_call: -
cdr3_nt: TGTGCCAGCAGCCCTCATGGAGGGGAGACCCAGTACTTC
cdr3_aa: CASSPHGGETQYF

j_call: TRBJ1-2
cdr3_length: 15
v_call: TRBV6-6
d_call: TRBD1
cdr3_nt: TGTGCCAGCAGTTACGAGGGGGCTTCACCCTATGGCTACACCTTC
cdr3_aa: CASSYEGASPYGYTF

j_call: TRBJ2-1
cdr3_length: 15
v_call: TRBV9
d_call: TRBD1
cdr3_nt: TGTGCCAGCAGCCCAGGGGGCGCGGGATACAATGAGCAGTTCTTC
cdr3_aa: CASSPGGAGYNEQFF

j_call: TRBJ2-7
cdr3_length: 15
v_call: TRBV9
d_call: TRBD2
cdr3_nt: TGTGCCAGCAGCGTAGGGGCGGGAGCCCCCTACGAGCAGTACTTC
cdr3_aa: CASSVGAGAPYEQYF

j_call: TRBJ1-2
cdr3_length: 13
v_call: TRBV7-2
d_call: TRBD1
cdr3_nt: TGTGCCAGCAGCATCGGACAGGGGGATGGCTACACCTTC
cdr3_aa: CASSIGQGDGYTF